This T cell receptor (beta chain) was identified in a study of T cells in Graves' hyperthyroidism and ophthalmopathy. Study background: Pretreatment peripheral blood was obtained at initial diagnosis. Overall study results and limits: Model output signaled ophthalmopathy a median 6.5 months ahead of onset.

This clonotype was picked up many times. Its antigen is not known. From RNA transcripts, TCR beta CDR3 regions were amplified. First-round RT-PCR targeting the TCR CDR3 was performed with the HTBI primer set. In TCRdb, the multiplex PCR reads were re-called with MiXCR into one record per CDR3 protein. The sample includes around 360,000 distinct CDR3 sequences, about 16% of them seen just once. Lactation, pregnancy, other autoimmune disease or uncontrolled infection excluded patients. The receptor comes from a woman aged 60-75 years with Graves' ophthalmopathy. Source material: blood.

Here the CDR3 reads CASSVDRLNTGELFF. In nucleotides, the CDR3 is TGTGCCAGCAGCGTCGACAGGTTGAACACCGGGGAGCTGTTTTTT. The chain has TRBV2 and TRBJ2-2; D perhaps matches TRBD1 (6 bases). V lost 6 bases to trimming and J lost 1 base, with 12 bases between them. The V gene's germline CDR1 is SNHLY and CDR2 FYNNEI. CDR3 length: 15 amino acids.